Listed below are T cell receptor beta chains from one sample, sequenced in a study of CD4+ T cells in melanoma. The repertoire was sequenced with immunoSEQ multiplex PCR; TCRdb's copy has only in-frame clones and lacks some. In the table there are some 6,600 clones, approximately 70% of which are singletons. The sequencing input was cells from a culture (not recorded whether cultured in vitro). The receptors originated from a human donor with melanoma. Both conserved end residues are part of each CDR3. The order of the fields is V gene, D gene, clone size, J gene, CDR3 DNA, CDR3 protein. A D gene is named only where the DNA matches it firmly. Only some rows state a clone size, as once, few, many or a class for expanded clones.

V gene: TRBV14
D gene: NA
clone size: medium-sized
J gene: TRBJ2-7
CDR3 DNA: TGTGCCAGCAGCCTATACAGGGATGGCGACGAGCAGTACTTC
CDR3 protein: CASSLYRDGDEQYF

V gene: TRBV6-5
D gene: NA
clone size: few
J gene: TRBJ1-3
CDR3 DNA: TGTGCCAGCAGTTACAAACCTGGAAACACCATATATTTT
CDR3 protein: CASSYKPGNTIYF

V gene: TRBV19
D gene: NA
clone size: once
J gene: TRBJ2-1
CDR3 DNA: TGTGCCAGTAGTTCGTCCGGGTACGGGCAGTTCTTC
CDR3 protein: CASSSSGYGQFF

V gene: TRBV5-5
D gene: NA
clone size: medium-sized
J gene: TRBJ2-1
CDR3 DNA: TGTGCCAGCACCGAGGATGGTGAGCAGTTCTTC
CDR3 protein: CASTEDGEQFF

V gene: TRBV6-5
D gene: NA
clone size: NA
J gene: TRBJ2-7
CDR3 DNA: TGTGCCAGCAGACAGGGAGCCTACGAGCAGTACTTC
CDR3 protein: CASRQGAYEQYF

V gene: TRBV6-5
D gene: TRBD1
clone size: medium-sized
J gene: TRBJ2-7
CDR3 DNA: TGTGCCAGCAGCCTCGGACAGGCAGCCTACGAGCAGTACTTC
CDR3 protein: CASSLGQAAYEQYF

V gene: TRBV5-1
D gene: TRBD1
clone size: few
J gene: TRBJ1-3
CDR3 DNA: TGCGCCAGCAGCTTGGGACAGGGAAAATCTGGAAACACCATATATTTT
CDR3 protein: CASSLGQGKSGNTIYF

V gene: TRBV18
D gene: NA
clone size: NA
J gene: TRBJ1-1
CDR3 DNA: TGTGCCAGCTCACCACAGGCGCGCGTGAACACTGAAGCTTTCTTT
CDR3 protein: CASSPQARVNTEAFF

V gene: TRBV7-9
D gene: NA
clone size: NA
J gene: TRBJ1-4
CDR3 DNA: TGTGCCAGCAGCCCCCCGACAGGAACTGCAACTAATGAAAAACTGTTTTTT
CDR3 protein: CASSPPTGTATNEKLFF

V gene: TRBV6-2/TRBV6-3
D gene: NA
clone size: NA
J gene: TRBJ2-6
CDR3 DNA: TGTGCCAGCAGTTACCCCGGACGGTACTCCTCTGGGGCCAACGTCCTGACTTTC
CDR3 protein: CASSYPGRYSSGANVLTF

V gene: TRBV30
D gene: TRBD1
clone size: NA
J gene: TRBJ2-1
CDR3 DNA: TGTGCCTGGCAGGGACAGTACAATGAGCAGTTCTTC
CDR3 protein: CAWQGQYNEQFF

V gene: TRBV5-1
D gene: TRBD2
clone size: once
J gene: TRBJ2-5
CDR3 DNA: TGCGCCAGCAGCTCGAGCGGGGGGGCCGTAGAGACCCAGTACTTC
CDR3 protein: CASSSSGGAVETQYF

V gene: TRBV2
D gene: NA
clone size: NA
J gene: TRBJ1-3
CDR3 DNA: TGTGCCAGCAGCAGGGCTGGAAACACCATATATTTT
CDR3 protein: CASSRAGNTIYF

V gene: TRBV28
D gene: NA
clone size: NA
J gene: TRBJ1-6
CDR3 DNA: TGTGCCAGCAGTTTTTATTCACCCCTCCACTTT
CDR3 protein: CASSFYSPLHF

V gene: TRBV29-1
D gene: NA
clone size: NA
J gene: TRBJ1-2
CDR3 DNA: TGCAGCGTCCCCCCCGGGGGGGTAACTAACTATGGCTACACCTTC
CDR3 protein: CSVPPGGVTNYGYTF

V gene: TRBV7-2
D gene: TRBD1
clone size: NA
J gene: TRBJ2-2
CDR3 DNA: TGTGCCAGCAGCCCCCGGACAGGGAACACCGGGGAGCTGTTTTTT
CDR3 protein: CASSPRTGNTGELFF

V gene: TRBV25-1
D gene: NA
clone size: NA
J gene: TRBJ2-1
CDR3 DNA: TGTGCCAGCAGCCCAGGCCTCAATGAGCAGTTCTTC
CDR3 protein: CASSPGLNEQFF

V gene: TRBV27
D gene: NA
clone size: NA
J gene: TRBJ2-7
CDR3 DNA: TGTGCCAGCAGTTTATCAGGGTACCCCTACGAGCAGTACTTC
CDR3 protein: CASSLSGYPYEQYF

V gene: TRBV30
D gene: NA
clone size: NA
J gene: TRBJ2-5
CDR3 DNA: TGTGCCTGGAGTCCCTCGGCGGCTAAAGAGACCCAGTACTTC
CDR3 protein: CAWSPSAAKETQYF

V gene: TRBV27
D gene: NA
clone size: NA
J gene: TRBJ2-2
CDR3 DNA: TGTGCCAGCAAAATGGCGGGGGAGCTGTTTTTT
CDR3 protein: CASKMAGELFF

V gene: TRBV19
D gene: NA
clone size: NA
J gene: TRBJ1-1
CDR3 DNA: TGTGCCAGTAGTATAGGGAGTTCGAGGACTGAAGCTTTCTTT
CDR3 protein: CASSIGSSRTEAFF

V gene: TRBV7-9
D gene: NA
clone size: medium-sized
J gene: TRBJ1-1
CDR3 DNA: TGTGCCAGCAGCTTAGACCAAGGGGCTGAAGCTTTCTTT
CDR3 protein: CASSLDQGAEAFF

V gene: TRBV30
D gene: TRBD1
clone size: NA
J gene: TRBJ2-7
CDR3 DNA: TGTGCCTGGGCCGGGACAGGGGCCTACGAGCAGTACTTC
CDR3 protein: CAWAGTGAYEQYF

V gene: TRBV6-6
D gene: NA
clone size: once
J gene: TRBJ1-5
CDR3 DNA: TGTGCCAGCAGTCACACAGGGATATCCCAGCCCCAGCATTTT
CDR3 protein: CASSHTGISQPQHF

V gene: TRBV11-2
D gene: TRBD2
clone size: NA
J gene: TRBJ2-5
CDR3 DNA: TGTGCCAGCAGCTTAGATGTAGGAATTAGCCTAGCGGGGGCCGAGACCCAGTACTTC
CDR3 protein: CASSLDVGISLAGAETQYF

V gene: TRBV18
D gene: NA
clone size: few
J gene: TRBJ1-1
CDR3 DNA: TGTGCCAGCTCCCAGGGGACAACTGAAGCTTTCTTT
CDR3 protein: CASSQGTTEAFF

V gene: TRBV6-2/TRBV6-3
D gene: NA
clone size: NA
J gene: TRBJ1-1
CDR3 DNA: TGTGCCAGCAGTTACTCGGCTATGAACACTGAAGCTTTCTTT
CDR3 protein: CASSYSAMNTEAFF

V gene: TRBV4-1
D gene: NA
clone size: large
J gene: TRBJ1-1
CDR3 DNA: TGCGCCAGCAAAACAGGGAAGAACACTGAAGCTTTCTTT
CDR3 protein: CASKTGKNTEAFF